These 14 T cell receptor beta chains share one sample of origin, sequenced in a study of T-cell reconstitution after alpha-beta-depleted transplantation in children. Unique molecular identifiers featured in how the TCRbeta library was prepared. In TCRdb, the PCR reads were re-called with MiXCR into one record per CDR3 protein. Found here are fewer than 700,000 distinct CDR3 sequences, about 23% of them singletons; the top ten hold over 12%. Source: PBMCs, mostly from graft donor cells, taken 360 days after TCRalphabeta/CD19-depleted stem cell transplant. The receptors shown here come from a boy less than two years old who had a stem cell transplant for acute myeloid leukemia, so the T cells may come from the graft donor.

This clonotype was counted many times. The chain couples TRBV12-3 or TRBV12-4 to TRBJ2-2, with 7 bases lining up with TRBD1. V lost 7 bases to trimming and J lost 0 bases; unmatched junction nucleotides: 14. The CDR3 totals 18 residues. In DNA form, the CDR3 reads TGTGCCAGCATTCAAGGGGGCTTCTCTTCTTCGAACACCGGGGAGCTGTTTTTT. Translating gives CASIQGGFSSSNTGELFF.

The sample holds a few counts of this clonotype. The genes are TRBV12-3 or TRBV12-4 and TRBJ2-1; D remains unclear. This CDR3 contains 11 residues. Between the trimmed V and J ends, which lost 6 bases and 7 bases, there was a span of 7 bases. The CDR3 DNA sequence: TGTGCCAGCAGGACACTGAATGAGCAGTTCTTC. This sequence encodes CASRTLNEQFF.

CDR3: CSAMKGPYSNQPQHF. The CDR3, as DNA: TGCAGTGCTATGAAGGGCCCGTATAGCAATCAGCCCCAGCATTTT. This sequence joins TRBV20-1 and TRBJ1-5; D gene ambiguous. The germline V and J ends were trimmed by 4 bases and 0 bases, with 13 bases remaining between them. The CDR3 sequence is 15 residues long. Germline assignment: CDR1 DFQATT and CDR2 SNEGSKA (reference sequence).

A single count supports this clonotype. This rearrangement joins TRBV28 to TRBJ1-4, with D tentatively TRBD1 (5 bases). This CDR3 contains 16 residues. Trimming cost V 6 bases and J 2 bases, with 16 bases left between them. Germline CDR1 is MDHEN and CDR2 is SYDVKM. CDR3 sequence reads: CASRPYSGYTNEKLFF. The CDR3 DNA reads as TGTGCCAGCAGACCGTACTCAGGGTACACTAATGAAAAACTGTTTTTT.

This clonotype has more than one count but fewer than ten. This rearrangement joins TRBV7-3 to TRBJ2-1, with D uncertain. This CDR3 comprises 15 residues. Germline CDR1 and CDR2: SGHTA and FQGTGA. V lost 5 bases, J lost 0 bases, and 11 bases lay in between. The CDR3 sequence: CASSPSAYSYNEQFF. The DNA of the CDR3 is TGTGCCAGCAGCCCCAGCGCGTACTCCTACAATGAGCAGTTCTTC.

The gene calls are TRBV7-9 and TRBJ2-7; D gene ambiguous. The CDR3 sequence is 15 residues long. The germline gives CDR1 SEHNR, CDR2 FQNEAQ (reference sequence). V shed 2 bases and J shed 6 bases, with 17 bases lying between them. CDR3 in amino acids: CASSLRVAGTFEQYF. The CDR3 DNA is TGTGCCAGCAGCTTAAGAGTCGCCGGCACTTTCGAGCAGTACTTC.

The chain joins TRBV7-2 to TRBJ2-7; D gene uncertain. CDR1 and CDR2 from the germline V gene are SGHTA and FQGNSA. The CDR3 has 13 residues. V lost 1 base and J 3 bases, leaving 7 bases between the germline ends. The CDR3 nucleotides are TGTGCCAGCAGCTTAGAGAGGAACTACGAGCAGTACTTC. It is translated as CASSLERNYEQYF.

This clonotype was observed many times. This chain links TRBV9 with TRBJ2-3, with 7 bases that match TRBD2. Germline loops: CDR1 SGDLS, CDR2 YYNGEE. Trimming removed 0 bases from V and 6 bases from J; junction bases left unmatched: 13. This CDR3 region has 17 residues. The CDR3 nucleotides are TGTGCCAGCAGCGTAGCTTACGAGCGGGGTCAGTACGATACGCAGTATTTT. This codes for CASSVAYERGQYDTQYF.

This clonotype turned up a few times. Here the CDR3 reads CASSVTPSTDTQYF. The DNA of the CDR3 is TGTGCCAGCAGCGTAACCCCTAGCACAGATACGCAGTATTTT. The V call is TRBV9, the J call TRBJ2-3; D unclear. CDR3 length equals 14 residues. V was shortened by 1 base and J by 0 bases, with 6 bases between the two germline ends. Germline V gives CDR1 SGDLS, CDR2 YYNGEE.

This clonotype was seen a single time. J is TRBJ2-7 and V is TRBV20-1; no reliable D call. V was cut by 1 base and J by 5 bases, with 12 bases left in between. Germline assignment: CDR1 DFQATT and CDR2 SNEGSKA (reference sequence). The CDR3 spans 13 residues. As DNA, the CDR3 is TGCAGTGCTAGAGCCTTATCTCCTAACGAGCAGTACTTC. It encodes CSARALSPNEQYF.

The gene calls are TRBV20-1 and TRBJ2-1; D possibly corresponds to TRBD1 (7 bases). Trimming cost V 5 bases and J 8 bases, with 10 bases left between them. This CDR3 region has 11 residues. In germline, CDR1 is DFQATT, CDR2 SNEGSKA (reference sequence). The CDR3 loop reads CSADREDEQFF. DNA of the CDR3: TGCAGTGCTGACAGGGAGGATGAGCAGTTCTTC.

This clonotype was detected a few times. The chain joins TRBV20-1 to TRBJ1-6; 8 nucleotides align to TRBD1. CDR3 size: 13 residues. V lost 4 bases and J lost 8; bases outside the gene matches: 4. CDR1 and CDR2 from the germline V gene are DFQATT and SNEGSKA (reference sequence). CDR3 sequence reads: CSATGQGHSPLHF. As DNA, the CDR3 is TGCAGTGCTACAGGACAGGGACATTCACCCCTCCACTTT.

Points on this clonotype: Lacking the conserved final phenylalanine or tryptophan, this CDR3 likely reflects a read error. The DNA is left out, because the CDR3 cannot be placed on it with certainty; the CDR3 is given as TCRdb lists it. This sequence joins TRBV11-2 and TRBJ1-2. A total of 10 residues make up the CDR3, ends included. Germline CDR1 SGHAT, CDR2 FQNNGV. CDR3 loop: CASSLGGDTS.

This clonotype was picked up many times. V usage is TRBV20-1 and J usage is TRBJ1-1, with TRBD1 as a possible D gene (6 bases). V was trimmed by 3 bases and J by 1 base, leaving 12 bases between them. The CDR3 runs 14 residues. Germline CDR1 and CDR2: DFQATT and SNEGSKA (reference sequence). The CDR3 here is CSASGRGWNTEAFF. The CDR3 DNA reads as TGCAGTGCTAGCGGGAGGGGGTGGAACACTGAAGCTTTCTTT.